Sequencing of this T cell receptor (beta chain) was carried out in a study of blood T cell repertoires in COVID-19. Looking at the study overall: Material from acute and convalescent COVID-19 was sourced from the United States, Italy and Spain. PBMCs, B-cell-depleted T cells, or T cells were the source of the cDNA or gDNA that made up the material.

The table came from immunoSEQ multiplex PCR; TCRdb's copy has only in-frame clones and leaves some out. The repertoire holds 100,000 to 150,000 clones, with approximately 86% as singletons. Germline loops: CDR1 SGHTS, CDR2 YDEGEE. The CDR3 is 15 residues long. The V gene end was trimmed by 5 bases and the J gene end by 2 bases; junction bases not matched to a gene: 6. This sequence originates from a human donor in a cohort sampled during active COVID-19. The rearrangement links TRBV5-8 to TRBJ1-4; 7 bases agree with TRBD1. The material sequenced was peripheral blood. The CDR3 coding sequence is TGTGCCAGCAGGGATACAGGGGTGACTAATGAAAAACTGTTTTTT. Protein: CASRDTGVTNEKLFF.